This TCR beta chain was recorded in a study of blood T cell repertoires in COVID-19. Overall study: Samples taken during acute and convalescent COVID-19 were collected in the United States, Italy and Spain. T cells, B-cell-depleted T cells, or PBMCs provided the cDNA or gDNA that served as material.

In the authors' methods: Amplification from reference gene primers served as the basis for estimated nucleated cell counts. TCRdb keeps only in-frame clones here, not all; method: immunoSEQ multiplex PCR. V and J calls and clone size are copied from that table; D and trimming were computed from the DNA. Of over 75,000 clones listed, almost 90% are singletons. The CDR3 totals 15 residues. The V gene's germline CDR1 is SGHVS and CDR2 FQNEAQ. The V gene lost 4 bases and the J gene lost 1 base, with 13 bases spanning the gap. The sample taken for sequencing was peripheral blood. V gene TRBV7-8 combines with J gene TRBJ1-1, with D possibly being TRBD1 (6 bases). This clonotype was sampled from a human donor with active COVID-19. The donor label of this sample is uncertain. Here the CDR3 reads CASSSWGQRNTEAFF. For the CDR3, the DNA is TGTGCCAGCAGCTCTTGGGGGCAGAGGAACACTGAAGCTTTCTTT.